These 32 T cell receptor beta chains share one sample of origin, sequenced in a study of T cells in Graves' hyperthyroidism and ophthalmopathy. TCR beta CDR3 sequences were amplified from RNA transcripts. The study used the HTBI primer set for a first-round RT-PCR of the TCR CDR3. TCRdb fed the multiplex PCR reads into MiXCR, producing one record per CDR3 protein. The top ten hold over 6% of the sample, which has around 620,000 distinct CDR3 sequences, 11% to 15% seen once. Material: blood. The receptor set was obtained from a woman between 18 and 29 years old with Graves' ophthalmopathy.

The J gene is TRBJ2-7, the V gene TRBV6-1, with 7 bases fitting TRBD1. Germline trimming cut 1 base from V and 4 bases from J; bases unmatched to any gene: 7. This CDR3 has 15 residues. The germline V gene has CDR1 MNHNS and CDR2 SASEGT. DNA for the CDR3: TGTGCCAGCAGTGAAGTGACAGGGATCAGTTACGAGCAGTACTTC. Amino acids: CASSEVTGISYEQYF.

This clonotype was observed at least ten times. The chain carries TRBV12-3 or TRBV12-4 and TRBJ2-5; 9 nucleotides align to TRBD2. The CDR3 has 17 amino acids. With 5 bases clipped from V and 6 bases from J, the junction kept 16 bases outside the gene matches. The CDR3 sequence: CASSPQREARLGKTQYF. As DNA, the CDR3 is TGTGCCAGCAGTCCTCAGCGGGAGGCCCGACTGGGGAAGACCCAGTACTTC.

This clonotype was recorded many times. This sequence joins TRBV2 and TRBJ1-1; 7 bases map to TRBD1. Losses at the gene ends were 5 bases for V and 5 bases for J; bases not matched to a gene: 5. The CDR3 runs 13 residues. Germline V gene sequence: CDR1 SNHLY, CDR2 FYNNEI. CDR3 nucleotide sequence: TGTGCCAGCAGTACTCAGGGGGAAACTGAAGCTTTCTTT. Translating gives CASSTQGETEAFF.

The chain is built from TRBV6-4 and TRBJ2-2; the D gene is possibly TRBD1 (5 bases). Germline-derived CDR1 and CDR2 are MRHNA and SNTAGT. Trimming took off 2 bases at V and 0 bases at J, with 10 bases between the two ends. The CDR3 covers 16 residues. The CDR3 here is CASSDVGVPNTGELFF. The CDR3 DNA sequence: TGTGCCAGCAGTGACGTAGGGGTCCCGAACACCGGGGAGCTGTTTTTT.

The chain is built from TRBV7-9 and TRBJ2-1, with no clear D. The CDR3 is made up of 15 amino acids. V was cut by 5 bases and J by 0 bases, with 11 bases left in between. Germline assignment: CDR1 SEHNR and CDR2 FQNEAQ (reference sequence). The CDR3 here is CASSQRSSSYNEQFF. CDR3 sequence (DNA): TGTGCCAGCAGCCAGAGGAGCAGCTCCTACAATGAGCAGTTCTTC.

V usage is TRBV7-6 and J usage is TRBJ2-3; 13 bases match TRBD2. The germline V gene encodes CDR1 SGHVS and CDR2 FNYEAQ. The CDR3 totals 19 residues. V shed 1 base, J shed 6 bases, and the junction held 13 bases outside the gene matches. DNA of the CDR3: TGTGCCAGCAGCTTAGTTCCTCCCGGGACTAGCGGGACGAGGGATACGCAGTATTTT. This encodes CASSLVPPGTSGTRDTQYF.

The V gene is TRBV14, the J gene TRBJ1-2; no clear D. The CDR3 is made up of 14 amino acids. Germline CDR1 is SGHDN and CDR2 is FVKESK. V was cut by 4 bases and J by 6 bases, with 15 bases left in between. CDR3 sequence: CASSPMGGPDGYTF. The CDR3 bases are TGTGCCAGCAGCCCCATGGGAGGGCCGGATGGCTACACCTTC.

This clonotype has at least ten counts. The chain employs TRBV20-1 and TRBJ2-7, with 8 bases identical to TRBD2. Germline CDR1 is DFQATT and CDR2 is SNEGSKA (reference sequence). Trimming removed 2 bases from V and 2 bases from J; junction bases left unmatched: 2. The CDR3 is 13 amino acids. The CDR3 spells CSARISGTYEQYF. For the CDR3, the DNA is TGCAGTGCTAGAATTAGCGGGACCTACGAGCAGTACTTC.

The chain carries TRBV18 and TRBJ1-5, with D tentatively TRBD1 (5 bases). The CDR3 is 16 residues long. CDR1 KGHSH and CDR2 LQKENI come from the germline V gene. The ends were cut back, 3 bases at V and 0 bases at J, with 12 bases in the middle. The CDR3 DNA sequence: TGTGCCAGCTCACCTACAGGACCCAATAGCAATCAGCCCCAGCATTTT. As protein: CASSPTGPNSNQPQHF.

CDR3 nucleotides: TGTGCCAGCAGCACTAGCGGGGTAAACACCGGGGAGCTGTTTTTT. Translated: CASSTSGVNTGELFF. The chain has TRBV11-3 and TRBJ2-2; 10 bases align to TRBD2. The germline V gene has CDR1 SGHNT and CDR2 YENEEA. This CDR3 region has 15 residues. The J segment lost 2 bases and the V segment lost 5 bases, leaving 2 bases of the junction unmatched.

There are many counts of this clonotype. The rearrangement links TRBV30 to TRBJ1-5; D not certain. The CDR3 loop spans 13 amino acids. Germline CDR1 and CDR2: GTSNPN and SVGIG (reference sequence). Trimming took 2 bases from V and 3 from J, leaving 8 bases between them. The CDR3 coding sequence is TGTGCCTGGAGTCTTGCCTACAATCAGCCCCAGCATTTT. It translates to CAWSLAYNQPQHF.

This clonotype was detected many times. V and J are TRBV11-3 and TRBJ2-2, with 9 nucleotides matching TRBD1. Germline CDR1 and CDR2: SGHNT and YENEEA. With 3 bases clipped from V and 2 bases from J, the junction kept 4 bases outside the gene matches. The CDR3 sequence is 16 residues long. CDR3 sequence: CASSFHRGLNTGELFF. The CDR3, as DNA: TGTGCCAGCAGCTTTCACAGGGGGCTCAACACCGGGGAGCTGTTTTTT.

Concerning this clonotype itself: A much larger clonotype is one base distant, so this may be a read error. The chain employs TRBV3-1 and TRBJ2-3; TRBD1 agrees at 7 bases. The trim removed 1 base at V and 4 bases at J, leaving 11 bases unmatched. CDR3 length: 17 residues. The V gene's germline CDR1 is LGHDT and CDR2 YNNKEL (reference sequence). The CDR3 is CASSQGRSQGSADTQYF. CDR3 DNA sequence: TGTGCCAGCAGCCAAGGGAGATCACAGGGGTCCGCAGATACGCAGTATTTT.

This clonotype occurred many times. The rearrangement uses TRBV6-2 or TRBV6-3 and TRBJ2-3, with TRBD2 matching 11 bases. The CDR3 has 16 residues. Germline V gene sequence: CDR1 MNHEY, CDR2 SVGEGT. Trimming at V came to 2 bases and at J to 3 bases, leaving 4 bases not matched to a gene. The chain's CDR3 is CASSYGRTSGTDTQYF. For the CDR3, the DNA is TGTGCCAGCAGTTACGGCAGGACTAGCGGGACAGATACGCAGTATTTT.

This clonotype was observed many times. The chain uses TRBV5-6 and TRBJ2-7, with a tentative D call TRBD1 (5 bases). V dropped 2 bases and J dropped 7 bases, with 16 bases sitting between them. Germline V CDR1 and CDR2: SGHDT, YYEEEE. The CDR3 is 14 amino acids. The CDR3 DNA is TGTGCCAGCAGCTTCCGGACAAGAAACGGGGAGCAGTACTTC. As protein: CASSFRTRNGEQYF.

This clonotype was seen only a few times. One end of the junction fails to match germline, which may point to a read error. The V call is TRBV28, the J call TRBJ2-1; possible D gene TRBD2, 5 bases. Germline V gene sequence: CDR1 MDHEN, CDR2 SYDVKM. CDR3 length equals 16 residues. The CDR3 region has the DNA TGTGCCAGCAGTTTATATACGGGGAGATCCTCCAATGAGCAGTTCTTC. The encoded protein is CASSLYTGRSSNEQFF. Supplemented by reference TRBV28 and TRBJ2-1, the full variable domain reads DVKVTQSSRYLVKRTGEKVFLECVQDMDHENMFWYRQDPGLGLRLIYFSYDVKMKEKGDIPEGYSVSREKKERFSLILESASTNQTSMYLCASSLYTGRSSNEQFFGPGTRLTVL.

This clonotype was seen at least ten times. The rearrangement uses TRBV20-1 and TRBJ1-5; 7 nucleotides align to TRBD1. The V gene end was trimmed by 0 bases and the J gene end by 2 bases; junction bases not matched to a gene: 7. The CDR3 is 16 amino acids. From germline, CDR1 is DFQATT and CDR2 SNEGSKA (reference sequence). The CDR3 loop is CSARDQGGGGNQPQHF. The DNA of the CDR3 is TGCAGTGCTAGAGATCAGGGGGGGGGGGGCAATCAGCCCCAGCATTTT.

This clonotype was counted many times. This rearrangement joins TRBV11-3 to TRBJ1-4; D unclear. CDR3 length: 14 residues. Looked up from germline, CDR1 is SGHNT and CDR2 is YENEEA. V dropped 0 bases and J dropped 5 bases, with 7 bases sitting between them. CDR3 sequence: CASSLDLTNEKLFF. As DNA, the CDR3 is TGTGCCAGCAGCTTAGATTTGACAAATGAAAAACTGTTTTTT.

This clonotype was counted at least ten times. This chain links TRBV30 with TRBJ2-3, with D perhaps TRBD1 (6 bases). Germline lookup yields CDR1 GTSNPN and CDR2 SVGIG (reference sequence). The CDR3 length is 14 residues. CDR3 loop: CAFSRGRGGGTQYF. For the CDR3, the DNA is TGTGCTTTTAGCAGGGGCCGCGGCGGTGGTACGCAGTATTTT.

The chain links TRBV29-1 to TRBJ2-4; D is perhaps TRBD2 (6 bases). The germline CDR1 and CDR2 sequences are SQVTM and ANQGSEA. This CDR3 region has 13 residues. V shed 7 bases and J shed 1 base, with 11 bases lying between them. This CDR3 reads CSGGELAKNIQYF. The CDR3 DNA reads as TGCAGCGGGGGGGAGCTGGCCAAAAACATTCAGTACTTC.

Many counts were recorded for this clonotype. The chain combines TRBV2 with TRBJ2-5; 14 bases fit TRBD2. The CDR3 runs 16 residues. Germline V lookup: CDR1 SNHLY, CDR2 FYNNEI. J lost 5 bases, V lost 5 bases, and 7 bases had no gene match. The chain's CDR3 is CASSRLAGGRVETQYF. CDR3 DNA: TGTGCCAGCAGTCGACTAGCGGGAGGGCGAGTGGAGACCCAGTACTTC. Full variable domain (remainder filled in from reference TRBV2 and TRBJ2-5): EPEVTQTPSHQVTQMGQEVILRCVPISNHLYFYWYRQILGQKVEFLVSFYNNEISEKSEIFDDQFSVERPDGSNFTLKIRSTKLEDSAMYFCASSRLAGGRVETQYFGPGTRLLVL.

This clonotype has just a few counts. V gene TRBV11-3 combines with J gene TRBJ2-3; tentative D call: TRBD2 (5 bases). Between the trimmed V and J ends, which lost 1 base and 8 bases, there was a span of 13 bases. This CDR3 contains 14 residues. From germline, CDR1 is SGHNT and CDR2 YENEEA. DNA of the CDR3: TGTGCCAGCAGCTTAGGGGAGCTACCCACTACGCAGTATTTT. Translation: CASSLGELPTTQYF.

This clonotype was recorded at least ten times. V is TRBV30 and J is TRBJ2-6; no reliable D call. Germline V gene sequence: CDR1 GTSNPN, CDR2 SVGIG (reference sequence). V dropped 4 bases and J dropped 4 bases, with 11 bases sitting between them. CDR3 length equals 14 residues. The CDR3 region is CAWTLADGANVLTF. The CDR3 bases are TGTGCCTGGACCTTGGCCGACGGGGCCAACGTCCTGACTTTC.

The J gene is TRBJ2-7, the V gene TRBV9, with D perhaps TRBD1 (6 bases). The CDR3 has 15 amino acids. The germline V and J ends were trimmed by 0 bases and 3 bases, with 13 bases remaining between them. Germline V gene sequence: CDR1 SGDLS, CDR2 YYNGEE. The CDR3 here is CASSVDWGQDYEQYF. CDR3 DNA sequence: TGTGCCAGCAGCGTAGACTGGGGACAAGACTACGAGCAGTACTTC.

There are many counts of this clonotype. J is TRBJ2-7 and V is TRBV6-2 or TRBV6-3, with 10 bases that match TRBD2. CDR3 length: 17 residues. Germline V gives CDR1 MNHEY, CDR2 SVGEGT. J lost 6 bases, V lost 3 bases, and 14 bases had no gene match. CDR3 in amino acids: CASSYDPASGSSGEQYF. In DNA form, the CDR3 reads TGTGCCAGCAGTTATGATCCGGCTAGCGGGAGTTCGGGCGAGCAGTACTTC.

This clonotype has at least ten counts. The chain carries TRBV6-1 and TRBJ1-1, with D unresolved. This CDR3 comprises 15 residues. V lost 7 bases, J lost 5 bases, and 20 bases lay in between. From germline, CDR1 is MNHNS and CDR2 SASEGT. The CDR3 spells CASKFDRGSRTEAFF. CDR3 coding DNA: TGTGCCAGCAAATTCGACCGTGGGTCCAGGACTGAAGCTTTCTTT.

This clonotype showed up many times. The chain recombines TRBV11-2 with TRBJ2-3; D is ambiguous. The germline V gene has CDR1 SGHAT and CDR2 FQNNGV. This CDR3 has 16 amino acids. V was pared by 1 base and J by 6 bases, with 17 bases between. The CDR3 spells CASSLGRIRVVDTQYF. CDR3 in DNA: TGTGCCAGCAGCTTAGGTAGAATTAGGGTGGTCGATACGCAGTATTTT. Combining the CDR3 with reference TRBV11-2 and TRBJ2-3 gives the whole variable domain EAGVAQSPRYKIIEKRQSVAFWCNPISGHATLYWYQQILGQGPKLLIQFQNNGVVDDSQLPKDRFSAERLKGVDSTLKIQPAKLEDSAVYLCASSLGRIRVVDTQYFGPGTRLTVL.

This clonotype has more than one count but fewer than ten. This chain links TRBV11-3 with TRBJ2-7; 7 bases are a match to TRBD2. This CDR3 is 15 amino acids long. CDR1 is SGHNT, CDR2 YENEEA, per germline. The V and J ends lost 0 bases and 6 bases, in that order; junction bases with no gene match: 8. As DNA, the CDR3 is TGTGCCAGCAGCTTAGAGGGCGGGAGTGCCGCCGAGCAGTACTTC. This gives the protein CASSLEGGSAAEQYF.

The gene calls are TRBV12-3 or TRBV12-4 and TRBJ2-3; D possibly corresponds to TRBD2 (6 bases). The CDR3 has 16 residues. Trimming pared 5 bases from V and 6 bases from J, leaving 21 bases between. CDR3 sequence: CASSTGGGIGGDTQYF. DNA for the CDR3: TGTGCCAGCAGTACCGGAGGAGGGATAGGTGGGGATACGCAGTATTTT.

In its sample, this clonotype was seen many times. The chain recombines TRBV6-2 or TRBV6-3 with TRBJ2-1, with a weak D call TRBD2 (6 bases). The length of the CDR3 is 18 residues. Trimming took 2 bases from V and 5 from J, leaving 22 bases between them. Germline V gives CDR1 MNHEY, CDR2 SVGEGT. The CDR3 DNA reads TGTGCCAGCAGTTACGCTCTGGGAAGAGGGAGGTTGGACAATGAGCAGTTCTTC. Encoded protein: CASSYALGRGRLDNEQFF.

Concerning this clonotype itself: A much larger clonotype is one base distant, so this may be a read error. This chain uses TRBV20-1 with TRBJ1-6, with a tentative D call TRBD1 (6 bases). Germline lookup yields CDR1 DFQATT and CDR2 SNEGSKA (reference sequence). The CDR3 length is 12 residues. CDR3 sequence: CGATRTDSPLHF. The CDR3 DNA is TGCGGTGCTACCCGGACAGATTCACCCCTCCACTTT.

This clonotype was observed a few times. The chain carries TRBV6-2 or TRBV6-3 and TRBJ2-7; D gene ambiguous. This CDR3 region has 13 residues. The germline V gene has CDR1 MNHEY and CDR2 SVGEGT. Trimming removed 1 base at V and 6 bases at J, with 10 bases between. The CDR3 is CASSYLEKGEQYF. For the CDR3, the DNA is TGTGCCAGCAGTTACTTGGAAAAGGGCGAGCAGTACTTC.